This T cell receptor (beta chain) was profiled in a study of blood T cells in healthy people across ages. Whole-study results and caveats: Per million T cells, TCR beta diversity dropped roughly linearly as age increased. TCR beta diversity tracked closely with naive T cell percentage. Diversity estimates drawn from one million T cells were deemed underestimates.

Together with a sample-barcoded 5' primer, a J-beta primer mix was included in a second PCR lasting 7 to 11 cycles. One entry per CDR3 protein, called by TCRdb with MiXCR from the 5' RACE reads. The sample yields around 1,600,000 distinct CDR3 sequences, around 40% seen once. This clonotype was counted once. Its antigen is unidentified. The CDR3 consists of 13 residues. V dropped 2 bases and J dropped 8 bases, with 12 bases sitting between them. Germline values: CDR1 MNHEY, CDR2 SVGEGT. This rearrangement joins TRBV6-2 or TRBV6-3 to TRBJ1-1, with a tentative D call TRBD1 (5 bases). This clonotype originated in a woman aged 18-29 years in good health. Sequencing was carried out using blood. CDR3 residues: CASSYGHSAEAFF. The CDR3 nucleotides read TGTGCCAGCAGTTACGGACACTCGGCCGAAGCTTTCTTT.